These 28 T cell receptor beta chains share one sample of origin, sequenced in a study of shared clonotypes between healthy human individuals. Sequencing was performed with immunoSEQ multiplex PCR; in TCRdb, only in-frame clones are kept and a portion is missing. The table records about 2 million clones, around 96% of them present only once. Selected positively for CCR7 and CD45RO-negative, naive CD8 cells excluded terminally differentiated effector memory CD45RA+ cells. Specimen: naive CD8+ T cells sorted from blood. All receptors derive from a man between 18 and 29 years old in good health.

The CDR3 loop reads CASSQAGGVSLNTEAFF. CDR3 bases: TGCGCCAGCAGCCAAGCCGGGGGGGTTAGTCTGAACACTGAAGCTTTCTTT. This sequence joins TRBV4-1 and TRBJ1-1, with a possible D match to TRBD1 (5 bases). The CDR3 runs to 17 residues. Germline assignment: CDR1 MGHRA and CDR2 YSYEKL. V lost 1 base to trimming and J lost 0 bases, with 15 bases between them.

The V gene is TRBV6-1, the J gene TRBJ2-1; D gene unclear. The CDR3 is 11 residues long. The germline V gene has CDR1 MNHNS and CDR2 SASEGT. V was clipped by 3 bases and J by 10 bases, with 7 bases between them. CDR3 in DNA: TGTGCCAGCAGTGAGGCGTGGGAGCAGTTCTTC. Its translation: CASSEAWEQFF.

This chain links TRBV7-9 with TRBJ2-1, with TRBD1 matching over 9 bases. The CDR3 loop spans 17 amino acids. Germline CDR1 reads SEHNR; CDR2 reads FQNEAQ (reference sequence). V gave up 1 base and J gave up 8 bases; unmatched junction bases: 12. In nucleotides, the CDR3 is TGTGCCAGCAGCTTAGGAAGGGACAGGGACCTGGAGGATGAGCAGTTCTTC. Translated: CASSLGRDRDLEDEQFF. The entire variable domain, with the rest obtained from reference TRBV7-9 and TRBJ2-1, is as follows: DTGVSQNPRHKITKRGQNVTFRCDPISEHNRLYWYRQTLGQGPEFLTYFQNEAQLEKSRLLSDRFSAERPKGSFSTLEIQRTEQGDSAMYLCASSLGRDRDLEDEQFFGPGTRLTVL.

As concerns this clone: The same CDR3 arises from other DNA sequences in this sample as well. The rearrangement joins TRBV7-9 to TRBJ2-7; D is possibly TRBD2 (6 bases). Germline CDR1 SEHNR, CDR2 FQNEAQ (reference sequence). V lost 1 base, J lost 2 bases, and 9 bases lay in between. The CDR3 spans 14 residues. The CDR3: CASSLVGGPYEQYF. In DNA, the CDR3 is TGTGCCAGCAGCTTAGTTGGAGGGCCCTACGAGCAGTACTTC.

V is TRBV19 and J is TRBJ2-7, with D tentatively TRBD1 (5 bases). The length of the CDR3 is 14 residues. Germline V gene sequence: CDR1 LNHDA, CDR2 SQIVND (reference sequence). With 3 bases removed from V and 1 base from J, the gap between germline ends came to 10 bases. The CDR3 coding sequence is TGTGCCAGTAGTATGGCACAGGCATCCTACGAGCAGTACTTC. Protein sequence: CASSMAQASYEQYF.

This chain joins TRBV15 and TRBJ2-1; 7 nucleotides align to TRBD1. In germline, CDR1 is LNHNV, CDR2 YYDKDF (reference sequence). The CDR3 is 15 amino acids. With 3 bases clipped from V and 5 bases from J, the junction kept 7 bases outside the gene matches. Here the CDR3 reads CATSSSGTVNNEQFF. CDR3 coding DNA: TGTGCCACCAGCAGTTCCGGGACAGTGAACAATGAGCAGTTCTTC. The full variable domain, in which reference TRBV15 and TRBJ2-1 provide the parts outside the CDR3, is DAMVIQNPRYQVTQFGKPVTLSCSQTLNHNVMYWYQQKSSQAPKLLFHYYDKDFNNEADTPDNFQSRRPNTSFCFLDIRSPGLGDTAMYLCATSSSGTVNNEQFFGPGTRLTVL.

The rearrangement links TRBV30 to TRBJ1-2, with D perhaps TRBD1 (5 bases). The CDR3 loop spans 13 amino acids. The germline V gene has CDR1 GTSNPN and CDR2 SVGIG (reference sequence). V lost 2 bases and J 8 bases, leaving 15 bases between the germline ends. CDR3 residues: CAWSLGTPEGYTF. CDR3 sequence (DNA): TGTGCCTGGAGTCTCGGGACTCCAGAGGGCTACACCTTC.

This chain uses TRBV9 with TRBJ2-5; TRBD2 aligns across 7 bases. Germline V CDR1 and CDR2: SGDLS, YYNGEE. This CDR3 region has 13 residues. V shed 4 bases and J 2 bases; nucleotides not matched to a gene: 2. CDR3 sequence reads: CASSQGGQETQYF. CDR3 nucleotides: TGTGCCAGCAGCCAGGGAGGGCAAGAGACCCAGTACTTC.

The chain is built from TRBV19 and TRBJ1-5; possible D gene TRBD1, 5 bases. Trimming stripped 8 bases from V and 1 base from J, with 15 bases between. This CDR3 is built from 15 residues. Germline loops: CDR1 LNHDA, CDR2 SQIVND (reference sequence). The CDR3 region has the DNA TGTGCCAGTCGAATACAGGAGGAGAGCAATCAGCCCCAGCATTTT. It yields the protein CASRIQEESNQPQHF.

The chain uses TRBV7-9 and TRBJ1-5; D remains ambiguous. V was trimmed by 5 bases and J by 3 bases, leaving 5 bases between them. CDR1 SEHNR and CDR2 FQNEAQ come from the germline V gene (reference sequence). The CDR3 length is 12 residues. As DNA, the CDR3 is TGTGCCAGCAGCATCGACAATCAGCCCCAGCATTTT. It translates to CASSIDNQPQHF.

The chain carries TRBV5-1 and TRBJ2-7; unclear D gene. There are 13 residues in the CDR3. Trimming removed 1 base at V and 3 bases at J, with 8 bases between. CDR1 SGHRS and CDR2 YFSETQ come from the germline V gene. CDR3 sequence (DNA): TGCGCCAGCAGCTTGCTAGGAGACTACGAGCAGTACTTC. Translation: CASSLLGDYEQYF.

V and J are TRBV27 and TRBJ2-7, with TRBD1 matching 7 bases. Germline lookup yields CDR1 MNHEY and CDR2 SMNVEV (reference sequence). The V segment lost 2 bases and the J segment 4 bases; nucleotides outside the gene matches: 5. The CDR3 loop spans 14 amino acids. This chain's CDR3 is CASSLKDRTYEQYF. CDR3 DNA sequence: TGTGCCAGCAGTTTAAAGGACAGGACTTACGAGCAGTACTTC.

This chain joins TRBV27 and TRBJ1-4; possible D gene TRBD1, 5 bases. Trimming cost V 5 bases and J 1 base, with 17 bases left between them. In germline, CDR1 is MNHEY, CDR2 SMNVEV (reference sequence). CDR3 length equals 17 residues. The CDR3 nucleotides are TGTGCCAGCAGTCCAATGGGGGTGAGGGGAACTAATGAAAAACTGTTTTTT. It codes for CASSPMGVRGTNEKLFF.

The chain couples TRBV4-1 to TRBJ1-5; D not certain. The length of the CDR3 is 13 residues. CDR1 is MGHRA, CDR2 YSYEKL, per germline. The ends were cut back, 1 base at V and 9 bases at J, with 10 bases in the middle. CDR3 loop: CASSQVLGGPQHF. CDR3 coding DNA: TGCGCCAGCAGCCAAGTTTTGGGTGGGCCCCAGCATTTT.

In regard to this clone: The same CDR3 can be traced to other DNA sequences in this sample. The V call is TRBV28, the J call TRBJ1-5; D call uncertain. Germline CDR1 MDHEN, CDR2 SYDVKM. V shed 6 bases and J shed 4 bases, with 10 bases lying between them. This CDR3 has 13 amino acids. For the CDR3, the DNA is TGTGCCAGCAGCCTTGCGGGGAATCAGCCCCAGCATTTT. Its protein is CASSLAGNQPQHF.

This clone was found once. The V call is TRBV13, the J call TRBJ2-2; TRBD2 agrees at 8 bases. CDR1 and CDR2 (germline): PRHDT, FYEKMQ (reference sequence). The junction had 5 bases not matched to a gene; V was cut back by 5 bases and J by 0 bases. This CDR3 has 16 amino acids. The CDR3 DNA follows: TGTGCCAGCAGCCTACTAGCGGTTACGAACACCGGGGAGCTGTTTTTT. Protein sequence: CASSLLAVTNTGELFF.

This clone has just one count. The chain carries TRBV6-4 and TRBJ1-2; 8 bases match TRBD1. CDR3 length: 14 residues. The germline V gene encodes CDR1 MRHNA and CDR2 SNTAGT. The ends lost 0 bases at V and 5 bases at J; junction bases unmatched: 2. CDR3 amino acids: CASSDSTGGYGYTF. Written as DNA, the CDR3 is TGTGCCAGCAGTGACTCCACAGGGGGGTATGGCTACACCTTC.

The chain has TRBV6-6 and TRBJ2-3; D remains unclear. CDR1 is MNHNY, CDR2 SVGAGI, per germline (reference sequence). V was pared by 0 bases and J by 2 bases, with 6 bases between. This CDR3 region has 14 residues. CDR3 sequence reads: CASSYSNPTDTQYF. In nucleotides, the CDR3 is TGTGCCAGCAGTTACTCGAACCCCACAGATACGCAGTATTTT.

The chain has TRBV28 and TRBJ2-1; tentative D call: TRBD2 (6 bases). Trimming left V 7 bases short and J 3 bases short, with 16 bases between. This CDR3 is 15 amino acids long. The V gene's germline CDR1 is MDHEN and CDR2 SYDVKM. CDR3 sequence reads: CASIGGALFYNEQFF. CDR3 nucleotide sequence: TGTGCCAGCATCGGAGGGGCCCTCTTCTACAATGAGCAGTTCTTC.

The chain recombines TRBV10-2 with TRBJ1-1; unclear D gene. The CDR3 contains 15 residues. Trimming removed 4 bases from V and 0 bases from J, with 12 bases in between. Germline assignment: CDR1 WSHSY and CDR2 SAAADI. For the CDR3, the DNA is TGCGCCAGCAGTGTTCAGCTACTAATGAACACTGAAGCTTTCTTT. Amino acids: CASSVQLLMNTEAFF.

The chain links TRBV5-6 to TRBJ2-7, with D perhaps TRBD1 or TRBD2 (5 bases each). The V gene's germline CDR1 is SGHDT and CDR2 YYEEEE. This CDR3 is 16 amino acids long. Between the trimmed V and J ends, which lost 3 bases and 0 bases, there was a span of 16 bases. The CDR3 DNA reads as TGTGCCAGCAGCTCCGGGTGGGGGACGGACTCCTACGAGCAGTACTTC. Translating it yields CASSSGWGTDSYEQYF.

This chain's CDR3 is CASSLGGKDGYTF. The CDR3 nucleotides are TGTGCCAGCAGCTTAGGAGGGAAGGATGGCTACACCTTC. The genes are TRBV7-9 and TRBJ1-2, with D unresolved. Deletions cut 1 base from V and 6 bases from J, with 9 bases between. Germline V lookup: CDR1 SEHNR, CDR2 FQNEAQ (reference sequence). The CDR3 has 13 residues.

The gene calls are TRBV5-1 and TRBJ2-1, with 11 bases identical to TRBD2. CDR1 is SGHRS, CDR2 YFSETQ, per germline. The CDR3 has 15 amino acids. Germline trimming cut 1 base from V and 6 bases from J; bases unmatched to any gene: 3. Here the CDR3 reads CASSLSSGGFNEQFF. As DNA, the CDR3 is TGCGCCAGCAGCTTGTCTAGCGGGGGGTTCAATGAGCAGTTCTTC.

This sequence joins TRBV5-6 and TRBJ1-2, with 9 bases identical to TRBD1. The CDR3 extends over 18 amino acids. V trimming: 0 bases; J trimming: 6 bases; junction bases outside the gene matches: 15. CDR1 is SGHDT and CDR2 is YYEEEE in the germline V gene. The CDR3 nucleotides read TGTGCCAGCAGCTTGGTAACCGTCGGGGACAGGGTTAAAAATGGCTACACCTTC. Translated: CASSLVTVGDRVKNGYTF.

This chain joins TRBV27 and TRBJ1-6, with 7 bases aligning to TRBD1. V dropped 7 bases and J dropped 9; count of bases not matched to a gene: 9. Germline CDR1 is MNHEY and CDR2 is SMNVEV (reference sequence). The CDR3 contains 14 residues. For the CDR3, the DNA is TGTGCCAGCACCTCTACAGGGGCTGGTTCACCCCTCCACTTT. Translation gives CASTSTGAGSPLHF.

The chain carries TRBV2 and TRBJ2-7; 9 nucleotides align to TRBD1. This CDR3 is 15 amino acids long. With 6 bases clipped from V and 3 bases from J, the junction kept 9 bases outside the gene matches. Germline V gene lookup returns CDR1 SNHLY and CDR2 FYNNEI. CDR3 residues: CASRSGGQGDYEQYF. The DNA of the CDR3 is TGTGCCAGCAGATCAGGGGGACAGGGCGACTACGAGCAGTACTTC. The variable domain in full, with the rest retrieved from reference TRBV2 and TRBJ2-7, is EPEVTQTPSHQVTQMGQEVILRCVPISNHLYFYWYRQILGQKVEFLVSFYNNEISEKSEIFDDQFSVERPDGSNFTLKIRSTKLEDSAMYFCASRSGGQGDYEQYFGPGTRLTVT.

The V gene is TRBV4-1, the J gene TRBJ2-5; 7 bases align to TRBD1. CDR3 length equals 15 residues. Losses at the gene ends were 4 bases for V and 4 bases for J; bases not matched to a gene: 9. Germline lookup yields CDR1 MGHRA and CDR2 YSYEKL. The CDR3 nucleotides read TGCGCCAGCAGCCCCGGGACAGTAAACGGAGAGACCCAGTACTTC. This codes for CASSPGTVNGETQYF.

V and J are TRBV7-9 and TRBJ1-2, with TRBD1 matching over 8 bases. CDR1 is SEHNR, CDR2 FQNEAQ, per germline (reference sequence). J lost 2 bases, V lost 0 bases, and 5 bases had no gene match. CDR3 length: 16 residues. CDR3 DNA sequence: TGTGCCAGCAGCTTAGCGAAGGGACAGGAGAACTATGGCTACACCTTC. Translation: CASSLAKGQENYGYTF. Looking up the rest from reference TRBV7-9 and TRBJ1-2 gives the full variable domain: DTGVSQNPRHKITKRGQNVTFRCDPISEHNRLYWYRQTLGQGPEFLTYFQNEAQLEKSRLLSDRFSAERPKGSFSTLEIQRTEQGDSAMYLCASSLAKGQENYGYTFGSGTRLTVV.